This T cell receptor beta chain was identified in a study of post-analysis software for immune sequencing data. Broader study findings: The F measure placed samples prepared in the same batch into strongly shared clusters. Relative to controls, patients with multiple sclerosis showed significantly lower normalized Chao1 diversity. Compared with controls, patients had more of roughly five TRBV segments, including TRBV5-6, TRBV5-1 and TRBV20-1.

Germline CDR1 and CDR2: KGHDR and SFDVKD. This CDR3 is 16 amino acids long. The V end lost 3 bases, the J end lost 8 bases, and 19 bases lay between the germline ends. Prepared libraries of TCR beta cDNA carried unique molecular identifiers. Each CDR3 protein is one row after TCRdb ran MiXCR on the PCR reads. The sample has 750,000 to 950,000 distinct CDR3 sequences, about 43% seen once. This clonotype has just a few counts. The antigen is unknown. The chain links TRBV24-1 to TRBJ2-1; D possibly corresponds to TRBD2 (5 bases). Sequenced sample: blood. The origin of this receptor is a girl aged 10-17 years with multiple sclerosis. Here the CDR3 DNA reads TGTGCCACCAGTGATCCTCGGACCCTCCCCGGGGATGAGCAGTTCTTC. Residues: CATSDPRTLPGDEQFF.